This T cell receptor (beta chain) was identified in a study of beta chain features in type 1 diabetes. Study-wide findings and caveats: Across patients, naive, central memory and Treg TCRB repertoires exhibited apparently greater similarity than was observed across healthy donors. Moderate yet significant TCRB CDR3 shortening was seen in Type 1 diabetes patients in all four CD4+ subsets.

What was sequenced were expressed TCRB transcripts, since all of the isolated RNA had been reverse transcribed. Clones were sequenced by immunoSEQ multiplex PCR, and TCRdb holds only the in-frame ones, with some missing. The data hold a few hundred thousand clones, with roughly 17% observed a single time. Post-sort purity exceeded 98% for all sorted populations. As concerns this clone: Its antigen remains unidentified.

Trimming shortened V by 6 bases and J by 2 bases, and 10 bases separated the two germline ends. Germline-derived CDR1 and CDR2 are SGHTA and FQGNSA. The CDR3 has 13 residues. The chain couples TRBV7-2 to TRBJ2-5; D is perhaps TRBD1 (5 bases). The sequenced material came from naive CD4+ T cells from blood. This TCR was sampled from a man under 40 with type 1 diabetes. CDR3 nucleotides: TGTGCCAGCAGTCAGACAGTTCAAGAGACCCAGTACTTC. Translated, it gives CASSQTVQETQYF.